The source of this TCR beta chain is a study of identical twins (dated by TCRdb to about 2016). Concerning the study at large: TCR alpha and beta repertoires from monozygotic twins, unrelated adults of various ages and cord blood were deep-sequenced to test whether fetal clonotypes persist. To rule out contamination, replicate twin experiments were performed at different times with different library preparation protocols. Study-wide conclusions, independent of this receptor: Abundant cord blood beta clonotypes carried fewer insertions; young adult naive repertoires showed a weaker similar trend, while memory repertoires showed none. Zero-insertion analyses could be partly confounded by invariant T cells such as MAIT and iNKT, although diverse VJ usage argued against such confounding for most clonotypes. Because the same donors could not be followed over many years, conclusions were based on cross-sectional statistical analysis. Recombination models systematically underestimated out-of-frame TCR alpha sharing in monozygotic twins but agreed with sharing between unrelated individuals. Compared with coincidental sharing between unrelated individuals, an excess of low generation-probability sequences was observed among out-of-frame TCR alpha sequences shared between twins. The excess sharing between twins in beta out-of-frame sequences was weaker because fewer shared sequences reduced the signal-to-noise ratio.

All donors were healthy Caucasians. Miltenyi CD45RO+ enrichment and human naive T-cell isolation kits were used to isolate memory (CD45RO+) and naive T cells from PBMC. After removal of 5 bases from V and 3 bases from J, the junction retains 7 bases not matched to a gene. CDR1 is given as MNHNS and CDR2 as SASEGT, both from the germline V gene. Its CDR3 holds 14 amino acids, cysteine through phenylalanine. Only the CDR3 portion is preserved as DNA: 42 bases, with reading frame beginning at the first base. Preparation of the library involved 5' RACE. Sequencing instrument: Illumina HiSeq 2000. Template switching introduced a universal primer binding site; the final cDNA contained a unique molecular identifier, enabling accurate counting of TCR cDNA molecules. Specific primers in the conserved constant-segment region were used to synthesize first-strand cDNA for TCR alpha and beta chains. To control for contamination, each cDNA library was double barcoded with a SMART-Mk sample barcode plus Illumina barcodes. TruSeq adapter sequences and Illumina sample barcodes were added in two successive PCR steps. Sequencing of the TCR alpha and beta cDNA libraries was done on the Illumina HiSeq platform using custom primers. The authors processed their data as follows. Unique molecular identifiers were extracted from raw reads with MiGEC, and CDR3 positions were determined with MiXCR. Recombination models were inferred per individual with the repgenHMM and IGoR tools using an EM algorithm. The analysis of shared clonotypes was done with the tcR package in R, with sharing normalized by the product of cloneset sizes. To study raw recombination free of thymic and clonal selection effects, out-of-frame nonproductive sequences were analyzed. TCRdb trimmed public reads at Q25 via fastp, called clones via MiXCR and kept in-frame beta chains. Each entry merges the rows of one CDR3 protein and shows their most common DNA and genes. The V and J calls, along with clone size, are taken from TCRdb and not from the paper's own processing. For this sample the table gives about 150,000 distinct CDR3 sequences, of which 3% to 4.5% were detected only once. Of the sample, 8% to 8.5% is held by the ten largest clones.

On this clonotype: Its target antigen remains unknown. Base-call qualities are not available, and no considerably larger clone is one nucleotide away.

This sequence uses TRBV6-1 and TRBJ2-7; a stretch of 7 junction bases matches TRBD1. Sequenced: memory T cells sorted from blood. The sample's cell subset or site, from its label and the paper: CD45RO+ enriched T cells. The receptor's source is a man younger than 35 in good health. The CDR3 loop reads CASSINRGFYEQYF. The DNA is as follows: TGTGCCAGCAGTATCAACAGGGGTTTCTACGAGCAGTACTTC.